This T cell receptor beta chain appears in the sequencing data of a study of blood T cell repertoires in COVID-19. Measured with immunoSEQ multiplex PCR; TCRdb has only the in-frame clones, and not every one. Of about 300,000 clones in the sample, over 75% were seen once. CDR1 and CDR2 (germline): MRHNA, SNTAGT. The CDR3 contains 13 residues. V lost 0 bases to trimming and J lost 5 bases, with 7 bases between them. This chain uses TRBV6-4 with TRBJ1-2; D is unclear. Sequences were obtained from PBMCs or T cells enriched from blood (not recorded which). This clonotype was sampled from a man aged 25-45 years who had recovered from COVID-19. This chain's CDR3 is CASSDSPGYGYTF. The CDR3 DNA reads TGTGCCAGCAGTGACTCCCCAGGTTATGGCTACACCTTC.